In its sample, the clone carrying this T cell receptor beta chain was seen many times. Its antigen is undetermined. Combining iRepertoire HTBI primers with Arm-PCR of CDR3 regions, the authors built TCR beta libraries. Original processing notes: Analysis of the samples identified more than 60 TRBV and around 13 TRBJ segments. TCRdb re-called the multiplex PCR reads with MiXCR, one entry per CDR3 protein. TCRdb assigned the V and J calls; the authors' analysis was not used. The sample has about 540,000 distinct CDR3 sequences; roughly 14% are singletons. The V gene lost 2 bases and the J gene lost 6 bases, with 9 bases spanning the gap. Germline V CDR1 and CDR2: SGHKS, YYEKEE (reference sequence). CDR3 length equals 12 residues. Sample time point: newly diagnosed GD, antithyroid drugs for less than 3 months. Construction of the TCR library relied on RNA isolated from PBMCs. The sample is drawn from a study of regulatory T cells in long-lasting Graves disease. Study-wide points: Comparison showed that persistent patients shared more public clonotypes (2,741) than new patients (roughly 1,000).

Another study also made use of these data, one on T cells in Graves' hyperthyroidism and ophthalmopathy. As that report states: Most thyroid clonotypes expanded above 0.001 appeared in blood too.

The specimen was peripheral blood mononuclear cells (PBMCs), collected at new diagnosis, from a patient treated with antithyroid drugs. V usage is TRBV5-5 and J usage is TRBJ2-7; D call uncertain. This clonotype originated in a young man with Graves disease. CDR3 DNA sequence: TGTGCCAGCAGCTTAACTTCGATCGAGCAGTACTTC. Translating gives CASSLTSIEQYF.